These 8 T cell receptor beta chains share one sample of origin, sequenced in a study of T cells in narcolepsy. Libraries were prepared by immunoSEQ multiplex PCR; TCRdb keeps only in-frame clonotypes and omits some of them. The sample gives around 25,000 clones, approximately 86% of which show up once; 0.9% to 1.2% is in the top ten. Specimen: CD45RA- memory CD4+ T cells from PBMCs. The receptors derive from a human donor with narcolepsy.

The chain has TRBV10-3 and TRBJ2-7, with D maybe TRBD2 (7 bases). This CDR3 spans 15 amino acids. The germline gives CDR1 ENHRY, CDR2 SYGVKD. The ends were cut back, 1 base at V and 0 bases at J, with 10 bases in the middle. CDR3 region: CAISEWGGASYEQYV. In DNA form, the CDR3 reads TGTGCCATCAGTGAGTGGGGGGGCGCCTCCTACGAGCAGTACGTC.

The rearrangement uses TRBV5-6 and TRBJ2-7; 8 bases map to TRBD2. J lost 4 bases, V lost 0 bases, and 9 bases had no gene match. Looked up from germline, CDR1 is SGHDT and CDR2 is YYEEEE. The length of the CDR3 is 16 residues. The CDR3 DNA follows: TGTGCCAGCAGCTTGGTGGGGGTAGCGGGGCTTTACGAGCAGTACTTC. Protein sequence: CASSLVGVAGLYEQYF.

The chain employs TRBV27 and TRBJ2-3; D is possibly TRBD2 (5 bases). Germline CDR1 is MNHEY and CDR2 is SMNVEV (reference sequence). The CDR3 totals 17 residues. Between the trimmed V and J ends, which lost 0 bases and 7 bases, there was a span of 20 bases. The CDR3 loop reads CASSLSLFRGSVYTQYF. The DNA of the CDR3 is TGTGCCAGCAGTTTATCTCTATTCCGGGGATCGGTTTATACGCAGTATTTT.

This clone was counted between two and nine times. The rearrangement uses TRBV7-8 and TRBJ2-3; D is unresolved. V lost 5 bases and J 0 bases, leaving 12 bases between the germline ends. Germline CDR1 reads SGHVS; CDR2 reads FQNEAQ. The CDR3 contains 15 residues. The CDR3, as DNA: TGTGCCAGCAGCCCCCCAATGTTGAGCACAGATACGCAGTATTTT. This sequence encodes CASSPPMLSTDTQYF.

The rearrangement uses TRBV4-2 and TRBJ2-2; possibly TRBD2 for D (6 bases). Between the trimmed V and J ends, which lost 0 bases and 3 bases, there was a span of 14 bases. The length of the CDR3 is 17 residues. Germline loops: CDR1 LGHNA, CDR2 YNFKEQ. The CDR3 is CASSQDSEGDHTGELFF. As DNA, the CDR3 is TGTGCCAGCAGCCAAGACTCGGAGGGAGACCACACCGGGGAGCTGTTTTTT.

CDR3 sequence: CASSFPGGDIMNSPLHF. The CDR3 coding sequence is TGTGCCAGCAGTTTCCCTGGGGGGGACATTATGAATTCACCCCTCCACTTT. The J gene is TRBJ1-6, the V gene TRBV28; perhaps TRBD1 as D (6 bases). Germline V lookup: CDR1 MDHEN, CDR2 SYDVKM. V lost 3 bases to trimming and J lost 7 bases, with 19 bases between them. The CDR3 runs to 17 residues.

This chain joins TRBV6-5 and TRBJ1-2; D not resolved. Trimming shortened V by 4 bases and J by 7 bases, and 10 bases separated the two germline ends. CDR3 length: 12 residues. The germline CDR1 and CDR2 sequences are MNHEY and SVGAGI. Written as DNA, the CDR3 is TGTGCCAGCAGTTCTCCTAGCCTTGGCTACACCTTC. The encoded protein is CASSSPSLGYTF.

This rearrangement joins TRBV6-6 to TRBJ2-1; no clear D gene. Germline CDR1 reads MNHNY; CDR2 reads SVGAGI (reference sequence). This CDR3 has 13 amino acids. V lost 5 bases, J lost 8 bases, and 13 bases lay in between. CDR3 nucleotide sequence: TGTGCCAGCAGTACTCGCGGTGGGCATGAGCAGTTCTTC. Translation gives CASSTRGGHEQFF.